These T cell receptor beta chains were read from a single sample in a study of blood T cell repertoires in COVID-19. The table came from immunoSEQ multiplex PCR; TCRdb's copy has only in-frame clones and leaves some out. The sample contains 260,000 or so clones, 75% to 85% of which appear only once. The sample taken for sequencing was peripheral blood. These receptors were obtained from a woman over 75 with COVID-19, enrolled during active disease. Both conserved end residues are part of each CDR3.

>TRBJ2-7|TRBV5-5
CASSSLFSYEQYF
>TRBJ1-5|TRBV27
CASSLGGQGIMGNQPQHF
>TRBJ1-6|TRBV6-6
CASISQGALGNSPLHF
>TRBJ1-1|TRBV18
CASSLPDRANTEAFF
>TRBJ1-1|TRBV20-1
CSASQGVEAFF
>TRBJ2-3|TRBV11-3
CASSSGGDTQYF
>TRBJ1-1|TRBV7-2
CASSFYNTEAFF
>TRBJ2-7|TRBV7-6
CASSLRGTWDEQYF
>TRBJ1-6|TRBV9
CASSGTDTVSSPLHF
>TRBJ1-1|TRBV5-1
CASSPEGVTEAFF
>TRBJ1-2|TRBV4-2
CASNDDGDYGYTF
>TRBJ2-1|TRBV6-2/TRBV6-3
CASSSRRGADEQFF
>TRBJ1-1|TRBV6-2/TRBV6-3
CASSWGQGGTEAFF
>TRBJ1-1|TRBV6-4
CASSRQGRDTEAFF
>TRBJ2-7|TRBV7-9
CASSLRTGGYAYEQYF
>TRBJ1-2|TRBV30
CAWSVRRGQVGYTF
>TRBJ2-7|TRBV5-5
CASSWAGQTSYEQYF
>TRBJ1-1|TRBV18
CASRRGQMNTEAFF
>TRBJ2-5|TRBV7-2
CASSLTRDRLETQYF
>TRBJ2-7|TRBV6-5
CASSYPGRGGVEQYF
>TRBJ2-1|TRBV4-1
CASSQVRLAGGPVF
>TRBJ2-6|TRBV5-1
CASSSRGQGPVSGANVLTF
>TRBJ2-5|TRBV4-3
CASSQDEGRETQYF
>TRBJ1-5|TRBV6-2/TRBV6-3
CASSLPGQGGQPQHF
>TRBJ2-5|TRBV7-6
CASSLAIGVGETQYF
>TRBJ1-2|TRBV15
CATSRDLLGQGGVGYTF
>TRBJ2-1|TRBV9
CASSQNNEQFF
>TRBJ2-4|TRBV5-1
CASRSEGSSKNIQYF
>TRBJ2-7|TRBV4-1
CASSWGTSVAYEQYF
>TRBJ2-3|TRBV6-5
CASVGGAPDTQYF
>TRBJ1-1|TRBV11-2
CASSTRDSEETEAFF
>TRBJ1-2|TRBV6-6
CASSYGQGAYGYTF
>TRBJ1-1|TRBV18
CASSPPIGVSTEAFF
>TRBJ1-1|TRBV6-5
CASAQGNTEAFF
>TRBJ2-1|TRBV5-1
CASSFLLAGGGEQFF
>TRBJ2-5|TRBV24-1
CATSEGQGSGETQYF
>TRBJ1-4|TRBV7-6
CASSRGTGVTNEKLFF
>TRBJ1-4|TRBV5-4
CASSRQGDEKLFF
>TRBJ2-3|TRBV9
CASSARTSGHLVRDTQYF
>TRBJ1-6|TRBV5-6
CASSLAGLNSPLHF
>TRBJ2-5|TRBV5-6
CASSLVGGAGGEETQYF
>TRBJ1-6|TRBV6-1
CASSESAGGSYNSPLHF